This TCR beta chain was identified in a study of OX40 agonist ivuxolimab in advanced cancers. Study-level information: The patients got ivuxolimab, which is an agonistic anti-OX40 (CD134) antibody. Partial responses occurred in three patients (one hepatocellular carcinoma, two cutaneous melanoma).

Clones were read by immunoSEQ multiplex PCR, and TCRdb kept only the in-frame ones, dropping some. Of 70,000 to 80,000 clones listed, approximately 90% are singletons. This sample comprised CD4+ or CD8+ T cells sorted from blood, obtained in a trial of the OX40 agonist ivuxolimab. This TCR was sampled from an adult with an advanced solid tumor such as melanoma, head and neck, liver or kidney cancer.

CDR3 protein: CASRVPGPNTQYF. In DNA, the CDR3 is TGTGCCAGCAGAGTTCCGGGGCCAAATACGCAGTATTTT. The V gene is TRBV27, the J gene TRBJ2-3; D is perhaps TRBD1 or TRBD2 (5 bases each). V shed 6 bases and J shed 7 bases, with 14 bases lying between them. This CDR3 region has 13 residues. Germline V lookup: CDR1 MNHEY, CDR2 SMNVEV (reference sequence).